This TCR beta chain was found in a study of CD8 T cells in ankylosing spondylitis. In making TCR beta libraries, quantitative 5'-RACE with molecular barcodes was used. TCRdb independently ran MiXCR on the 5' RACE reads; one entry per CDR3 protein. The table shows around 430,000 distinct CDR3 sequences, with 17% occurring only once. Findings of the study overall: Earlier work had already found some motif variants in reactive arthritis synovial fluid and blood. Clones that were linked to disease were CD8+ and were relatively rare in peripheral blood. Disease-linked clones reportedly concentrated significantly in matched ankylosing spondylitis synovial fluid. Seemingly characteristic of ankylosing spondylitis blood was a TCR beta motif consisting of several highly homologous variants.

Germline V CDR1 and CDR2: SGHVS, FNYEAQ. V was cut by 3 bases and J by 9 bases, with 24 bases left in between. The CDR3 runs 17 residues. A few counts support this clonotype. Its specificity is not known. The TCR originated in a male donor with ankylosing spondylitis. V and J are TRBV7-6 and TRBJ2-1; D may correspond to TRBD1 or TRBD2 (8 bases each). The specimen sequenced was blood, either unsorted or a sorted T cell fraction (not recorded which). CDR3 bases: TGTGCCAGCAGCTTGGGGGACAGGACAACACTAGCGGCTGAGCAGTTCTTC. Translating it yields CASSLGDRTTLAAEQFF. The full variable domain, rest sourced from reference TRBV7-6 and TRBJ2-1, is GAGVSQSPRYKVTKRGQDVALRCDPISGHVSLYWYRQALGQGPEFLTYFNYEAQQDKSGLPNDRFSAERPEGSISTLTIQRTEQRDSAMYRCASSLGDRTTLAAEQFFGPGTRLTVL.